The sample holds a few counts of the clone carrying this TCR beta chain. TCRdb processed the 5' RACE reads anew with MiXCR; each CDR3 protein has one entry. The table lists under 250,000 distinct CDR3 sequences, less than 8.5% of them singletons. These data belong to a study of T cells after yellow fever vaccination. The V end was cut by 5 bases, the J end by 5 bases, with 12 bases between. This CDR3 region has 14 residues. Germline V CDR1 and CDR2: SEHNR, FQNEAQ (reference sequence). This chain uses TRBV7-9 with TRBJ1-4; D remains ambiguous. The receptor was isolated from a man in his thirties or forties who received the YFV17D yellow fever vaccine. Sample: CD4+ T cells sorted from PBMCs, taken 15 days after the yellow fever booster vaccination. This CDR3 is CASSATLLNEKLFF. In nucleotides, the CDR3 is TGTGCCAGCAGCGCCACCCTGTTAAATGAAAAACTGTTTTTT.